One sample yielded the 5 T cell receptor beta chains listed below, sequenced in a study of blood T cell repertoires in COVID-19. Assay: immunoSEQ multiplex PCR; the TCRdb copy retains only in-frame clones and omits some. The sample has some 270,000 clones; about 85% are singletons. The sample taken for sequencing was peripheral blood. The origin of the receptors is a human donor with COVID-19, enrolled during active disease. The donor label of this sample is uncertain.

The chain combines TRBV3-1 (or the pseudogene TRBV3-2) with TRBJ2-5; a weak D match, TRBD1 (7 bases). V lost 3 bases to trimming and J lost 5 bases, with 13 bases between them. The CDR3 covers 14 residues. Germline CDR1 reads LGHDT; CDR2 reads YNNKEL (reference sequence). The CDR3 is CASSHPGGLETQYF. The CDR3 nucleotides read TGTGCCAGCAGCCACCCAGGGGGACTTGAGACCCAGTACTTC.

The genes are TRBV25-1 and TRBJ2-3; D may be TRBD2 (5 bases). Trimming left V 8 bases short and J 14 bases short, with 23 bases between. The CDR3 consists of 13 residues. The germline gives CDR1 MGHDK, CDR2 SYGVNS. The CDR3 DNA is TGTGCCAGCCGCCCTGGGGAAGACCGGAGGTCGTATTTT. This gives the protein CASRPGEDRRSYF.

The rearrangement links TRBV28 to TRBJ1-2; a weak D match, TRBD1 (5 bases). The CDR3 has 13 amino acids. Germline V CDR1 and CDR2: MDHEN, SYDVKM. Trimming stripped 6 bases from V and 6 bases from J, with 14 bases between. Here the CDR3 DNA reads TGTGCCAGCAGATCGACAGCGACGGATGGCTACACCTTC. Translation gives CASRSTATDGYTF.

This clone appeared a single time. The chain combines TRBV11-2 with TRBJ2-7; 9 bases align to TRBD2. The CDR3 loop spans 16 amino acids. V shed 3 bases, J shed 1 base, and the junction held 7 bases outside the gene matches. Looked up from germline, CDR1 is SGHAT and CDR2 is FQNNGV. CDR3 DNA sequence: TGTGCCAGCAGCTTTCGTATGAGCGGGGGGTCCTACGAGCAGTACTTC. It yields the protein CASSFRMSGGSYEQYF.

The V gene is TRBV6-2 or TRBV6-3, the J gene TRBJ1-2, with D unresolved. The CDR3 runs 14 residues. Between the trimmed V and J ends, which lost 0 bases and 8 bases, there was a span of 13 bases. Germline V lookup: CDR1 MNHEY, CDR2 SVGEGT. CDR3 DNA: TGTGCCAGCAGTTACTCGACGCGGTACGAGGGCTACACCTTC. Its translation: CASSYSTRYEGYTF.